A single sample gave rise to the 7 T cell receptor beta chains below, sequenced in a study of cytomegalovirus exposure and HLA in healthy donors. A multiplex PCR was run with 60 Vbeta primers and 13 Jbeta primers. Repertoires were generated with immunoSEQ multiplex PCR, while TCRdb's copy carries only in-frame clones and drops some. The sample comprises 150,000 to 200,000 clones, approximately 80% of which are singletons, and around an eighth rests with the top ten. The sequenced sample consisted of PBMCs. The receptor source for this set is a woman in her twenties or thirties in good health and CMV-seropositive.

This rearrangement joins TRBV11-1 to TRBJ1-2, with D tentatively TRBD1 (5 bases). The CDR3 runs 14 residues. Trimming left V 5 bases short and J 2 bases short, with 12 bases between. Germline CDR1 is SGHAT and CDR2 is FQDESV (reference sequence). CDR3 amino acids: CASSKGATNYGYTF. The DNA of the CDR3 is TGTGCCAGCAGCAAAGGGGCCACAAACTATGGCTACACCTTC.

The chain combines TRBV7-2 with TRBJ1-2; 10 nucleotides align to TRBD1. The CDR3 covers 15 residues. V lost 5 bases to trimming and J lost 7 bases; unmatched junction nucleotides: 10. The V gene's germline CDR1 is SGHTA and CDR2 FQGNSA. The CDR3 bases are TGTGCCAGCAGCCTATCGGACAGGGGGTCGGGTGGCTACACCTTC. Protein sequence: CASSLSDRGSGGYTF.

The chain uses TRBV5-1 and TRBJ2-1, with D possibly being TRBD2 (7 bases). The CDR3 spans 16 residues. Germline V lookup: CDR1 SGHRS, CDR2 YFSETQ. V shed 2 bases and J shed 9 bases, with 21 bases lying between them. The CDR3 DNA follows: TGCGCCAGCAGCTTCTCCGGGCTAGCGAGGGGGGGTGAGCAGTTCTTC. Amino acid sequence: CASSFSGLARGGEQFF.

The V gene is TRBV9, the J gene TRBJ2-7, with D tentatively TRBD2 (6 bases). The V end was cut by 4 bases, the J end by 4 bases, with 15 bases between. The CDR3 contains 14 residues. The germline V gene has CDR1 SGDLS and CDR2 YYNGEE. The CDR3 nucleotides read TGTGCCAGCAGCCCCCGGGACTTCAAATACGAGCAGTACTTC. Protein: CASSPRDFKYEQYF. The full variable domain, completed using reference TRBV9 and TRBJ2-7, is DSGVTQTPKHLITATGQRVTLRCSPRSGDLSVYWYQQSLDQGLQFLIQYYNGEERAKGNILERFSAQQFPDLHSELNLSSLELGDSALYFCASSPRDFKYEQYFGPGTRLTVT.

This clone was seen just once. This chain links TRBV27 with TRBJ2-7; no firm D call. Trimming shortened V by 6 bases and J by 2 bases, and 14 bases separated the two germline ends. This CDR3 spans 14 amino acids. From germline, CDR1 is MNHEY and CDR2 SMNVEV (reference sequence). The CDR3 DNA sequence: TGTGCCAGCAGACCACAAATCTTCCCCTACGAGCAGTACTTC. Translated, it gives CASRPQIFPYEQYF.

The chain couples TRBV5-1 to TRBJ2-3; possibly TRBD1 for D (5 bases). CDR3 size: 13 residues. Per the germline V gene, CDR1 is SGHRS and CDR2 is YFSETQ. The V and J ends lost 5 bases and 4 bases respectively, with 11 bases between them. CDR3 nucleotide sequence: TGCGCCAGCAGACCAGGGTTATCAGATACGCAGTATTTT. It yields the protein CASRPGLSDTQYF.

This clone was observed a single time. The chain combines TRBV7-2 with TRBJ2-7; D is perhaps TRBD2 (5 bases). The CDR3 totals 13 residues. Germline CDR1 reads SGHTA; CDR2 reads FQGNSA. V was trimmed by 3 bases and J by 3 bases, leaving 9 bases between them. DNA of the CDR3: TGTGCCAGCAGCTTTTCTAGCATCTACGAGCAGTACTTC. It specifies CASSFSSIYEQYF.